This T cell receptor (beta chain) was sequenced in a study of blood T cell repertoires in COVID-19. On the study more broadly: Samples of COVID-19 (acute and convalescent) were obtained from the United States, Italy and Spain. Nucleic acid was either cDNA or gDNA, and it came from T cells, B-cell-depleted T cells, or PBMCs.

Germline V gives CDR1 SNHLY, CDR2 FYNNEI. The ends lost 5 bases at V and 8 bases at J; junction bases unmatched: 4. This CDR3 has 14 residues. In the authors' workflow: Nucleated cell counts were estimated from reference gene primer amplification. The assay was immunoSEQ multiplex PCR, and TCRdb's table has in-frame clones only and misses some. V and J calls and clone size are copied from that table; D and trimming were computed from the DNA. The sample has a few hundred thousand clones, around nine tenths seen once. The V call is TRBV2, the J call TRBJ2-1, with 12 nucleotides matching TRBD2. The origin of this receptor is a woman between 65 and 79 years old with active or convalescent COVID-19. The sample was peripheral blood. The CDR3 loop reads CASSTSGGIDEQFF. In DNA, the CDR3 is TGTGCCAGCAGTACTAGCGGGGGGATTGATGAGCAGTTCTTC.